Following are 24 T cell receptor beta chains from one sample sequenced in a study of blood T cell repertoires in COVID-19. TCRdb keeps only in-frame clones here, not all; method: immunoSEQ multiplex PCR. The sample has 70,000 to 90,000 clones, 84% seen once. Material: peripheral blood. The receptors shown here come from a human donor in a cohort sampled during active COVID-19.

V and J are TRBV5-6 and TRBJ1-4, with 10 bases lining up with TRBD1. The CDR3 runs to 16 residues. After removal of 3 bases from V and 8 bases from J, the junction contained 10 bases not matched to a gene. The germline V gene encodes CDR1 SGHDT and CDR2 YYEEEE. The CDR3 sequence is CASSSGAGQGHEKLFF. The CDR3 DNA sequence: TGTGCCAGCAGCTCGGGGGCGGGACAGGGGCACGAAAAACTGTTTTTT.

The chain employs TRBV5-4 and TRBJ1-2; 7 positions agree with TRBD1. CDR1 SGHNT and CDR2 YYREEE come from the germline V gene (reference sequence). The CDR3 runs to 14 residues. Unmatched junction bases numbered 7, after V lost 4 bases and J lost 4 bases. In DNA form, the CDR3 reads TGTGCCAGCAGCGGAAAGACAGGGAGCTATGGCTACACCTTC. The encoded protein is CASSGKTGSYGYTF.

This clone was seen just once. The J gene is TRBJ2-1, the V gene TRBV6-4, with D perhaps TRBD2 (5 bases). CDR3 size: 13 residues. Between the trimmed V and J ends, which lost 6 bases and 9 bases, there was a span of 15 bases. Germline V gives CDR1 MRHNA, CDR2 SNTAGT. The DNA of the CDR3 is TGTGCCAGCAGGGGAGAGGGAGTCGGTGAGCAGTTCTTC. Translating gives CASRGEGVGEQFF.

The chain recombines TRBV7-8 with TRBJ2-1; D might be TRBD1 (6 bases). The CDR3 is 15 amino acids. From germline, CDR1 is SGHVS and CDR2 FQNEAQ. Trimming took 5 bases from V and 5 from J, leaving 16 bases between them. The CDR3 DNA is TGTGCCAGCAGCCAAGGGTGGGGGCGGAACAATGAGCAGTTCTTC. As protein: CASSQGWGRNNEQFF.

V and J are TRBV2 and TRBJ2-5; TRBD2 matches at 7 bases. The CDR3 extends over 13 amino acids. Germline CDR1 is SNHLY and CDR2 is FYNNEI. The J segment lost 5 bases and the V segment lost 7 bases, leaving 7 bases of the junction unmatched. CDR3 protein: CASKVGGVETQYF. The CDR3 DNA sequence: TGTGCCAGCAAGGTGGGAGGGGTGGAGACCCAGTACTTC.

A few counts support this clone. The chain joins TRBV19 to TRBJ1-1; D unclear. The CDR3 has 16 amino acids. CDR1 LNHDA and CDR2 SQIVND come from the germline V gene (reference sequence). V lost 3 bases, J lost 4 bases, and 18 bases lay in between. The CDR3 DNA is TGTGCCAGTAGTATTGGAGCGGGAGGCGCAAGCACTGAAGCTTTCTTT. This gives the protein CASSIGAGGASTEAFF.

The chain employs TRBV11-3 and TRBJ2-5; a possible D gene is TRBD2 (5 bases). V gave up 2 bases and J gave up 1 base, with 11 bases separating them. The CDR3 is 15 residues long. Germline V gene sequence: CDR1 SGHNT, CDR2 YENEEA. Written as DNA, the CDR3 is TGTGCCAGCAGCTTATCCGGGAATCTCCAAGAGACCCAGTACTTC. It yields the protein CASSLSGNLQETQYF.

The chain links TRBV6-4 to TRBJ2-2; 9 bases line up with TRBD2. The CDR3 covers 16 residues. Trimming cost V 3 bases and J 5 bases; bases outside gene matches: 7. Germline CDR1 reads MRHNA; CDR2 reads SNTAGT. CDR3 nucleotide sequence: TGTGCCAGCAGTGAATATAGAACTAGCGGGACCGGGGAGCTGTTTTTT. Protein: CASSEYRTSGTGELFF.

The chain carries TRBV7-8 and TRBJ2-7; 7 bases line up with TRBD2. The CDR3 spans 14 residues. Germline assignment: CDR1 SGHVS and CDR2 FQNEAQ. Trimming took 5 bases from V and 0 from J; bases not matched to a gene: 4. The CDR3 protein is CASSLRTSSYEQYF. The CDR3 DNA sequence: TGTGCCAGCAGCCTCAGGACTAGCTCCTACGAGCAGTACTTC.

This clone appeared a few times. The V and J genes are TRBV4-1 and TRBJ2-7, with a possible D match to TRBD2 (5 bases). Between the trimmed V and J ends, which lost 0 bases and 3 bases, there was a span of 6 bases. The germline gives CDR1 MGHRA, CDR2 YSYEKL. This CDR3 has 13 amino acids. The CDR3 region is CASSQESGYEQYF. CDR3 nucleotide sequence: TGCGCCAGCAGCCAAGAAAGCGGCTACGAGCAGTACTTC.

This chain uses TRBV18 with TRBJ2-7; TRBD2 aligns across 14 bases. Trimming at V came to 0 bases and at J to 3 bases, leaving 4 bases not matched to a gene. Germline V gene lookup returns CDR1 KGHSH and CDR2 LQKENI. This CDR3 comprises 17 residues. In nucleotides, the CDR3 is TGTGCCAGCTCACCACCGACTAGCGGGAGGGTTAGCTACGAGCAGTACTTC. It is translated as CASSPPTSGRVSYEQYF.

In this sample, this clone turned up once. J is TRBJ2-3 and V is TRBV5-1; 11 nucleotides match TRBD2. Trimming took 1 base from V and 0 from J; bases not matched to a gene: 4. Looked up from germline, CDR1 is SGHRS and CDR2 is YFSETQ. The CDR3 sequence is 17 residues long. This chain's CDR3 is CASSLRASGRSTDTQYF. The CDR3 DNA is TGCGCCAGCAGCTTGCGTGCTAGCGGGAGGAGCACAGATACGCAGTATTTT.

This rearrangement joins TRBV14 to TRBJ2-7, with 8 bases identical to TRBD1. The V gene end was trimmed by 2 bases and the J gene end by 5 bases; junction bases not matched to a gene: 11. This CDR3 has 16 amino acids. CDR1 and CDR2 (germline): SGHDN, FVKESK. CDR3 nucleotide sequence: TGTGCCAGCAGCCAAAAGCAAGACAGGGGAAAGGACGAGCAGTACTTC. Translation gives CASSQKQDRGKDEQYF.

This chain links TRBV5-1 with TRBJ2-7, with 8 bases fitting TRBD1. The CDR3 sequence is 13 residues long. Germline V gene data show CDR1 as SGHRS and CDR2 as YFSETQ. With V trimmed by 4 bases and J by 6 bases, 6 bases remained unmatched. In nucleotides, the CDR3 is TGCGCCAGCAGCCTGGGACAGGTTGGCGAGCAGTACTTC. It translates to CASSLGQVGEQYF.

J is TRBJ1-5 and V is TRBV3-1 (or the pseudogene TRBV3-2); TRBD1 matches 11 bases. Unmatched junction bases numbered 2, after V lost 0 bases and J lost 4 bases. CDR3 length: 16 residues. CDR1 is LGHDT, CDR2 YNNKEL, per germline (reference sequence). The CDR3 loop is CASSQDGTGGNQPQHF. CDR3 in DNA: TGTGCCAGCAGCCAAGATGGGACAGGGGGAAATCAGCCCCAGCATTTT.

The gene calls are TRBV4-1 and TRBJ1-2; possible D gene TRBD1, 6 bases. Trimming removed 4 bases from V and 7 bases from J, with 19 bases in between. There are 15 residues in the CDR3. CDR1 is MGHRA, CDR2 YSYEKL, per germline. The CDR3 sequence is CASSPRDTNRAGYTF. As DNA, the CDR3 is TGCGCCAGCAGCCCCAGGGACACTAACCGGGCTGGCTACACCTTC.

This rearrangement joins TRBV24-1 to TRBJ2-3, with TRBD1 matching 9 bases. This CDR3 spans 17 amino acids. Germline CDR1 reads KGHDR; CDR2 reads SFDVKD. The trim removed 4 bases at V and 8 bases at J, leaving 15 bases unmatched. In nucleotides, the CDR3 is TGTGCCACCAGTGACGGGCGGACAGGGGCGATGGTCCCTACGCAGTATTTT. The encoded protein is CATSDGRTGAMVPTQYF.

The chain has TRBV11-2 and TRBJ2-7; D possibly corresponds to TRBD1 (5 bases). The germline V gene encodes CDR1 SGHAT and CDR2 FQNNGV. Trimming removed 1 base at V and 6 bases at J, with 13 bases between. CDR3 length: 14 amino acids. The CDR3 DNA follows: TGTGCCAGCAGCTTAGTTCCTGGGGCCACCGAGCAGTACTTC. Protein sequence: CASSLVPGATEQYF.

This clone has only one observation. The chain couples TRBV20-1 to TRBJ2-5; D is unclear. Germline V gene lookup returns CDR1 DFQATT and CDR2 SNEGSKA (reference sequence). This CDR3 has 11 amino acids. V was shortened by 3 bases and J by 2 bases, with 4 bases between the two germline ends. CDR3 amino acids: CSARRQETQYF. The CDR3 DNA sequence: TGCAGTGCTAGGCGGCAAGAGACCCAGTACTTC.

This clone was observed a single time. CDR3 region: CASSPADRGVYEQYF. In DNA form, the CDR3 reads TGCGCCAGCAGCCCAGCGGACAGGGGGGTCTACGAGCAGTACTTC. This sequence joins TRBV5-1 and TRBJ2-7, with TRBD1 matching over 10 bases. With 4 bases clipped from V and 3 bases from J, the junction kept 7 bases outside the gene matches. The CDR3 runs to 15 residues. Germline CDR1 SGHRS, CDR2 YFSETQ.

The chain couples TRBV5-1 to TRBJ2-5; 7 nucleotides match TRBD2. The CDR3 has 15 residues. V shed 0 bases, J shed 3 bases, and the junction held 5 bases outside the gene matches. CDR1 and CDR2 (germline): SGHRS, YFSETQ. The CDR3 bases are TGCGCCAGCAGCTTGGGAGGGAGCGGGGAAGAGACCCAGTACTTC. The encoded protein is CASSLGGSGEETQYF.

J is TRBJ2-3 and V is TRBV24-1, with TRBD2 identical over 8 bases. There are 14 residues in the CDR3. With 10 bases clipped from V and 4 bases from J, the junction kept 9 bases outside the gene matches. Germline CDR1 is KGHDR and CDR2 is SFDVKD. Here the CDR3 DNA reads TGTGCCACAGGCCGGGGGGGAGATGCAGATACGCAGTATTTT. It yields the protein CATGRGGDADTQYF.

The chain joins TRBV28 to TRBJ2-7, with 8 bases fitting TRBD2. Germline V gives CDR1 MDHEN, CDR2 SYDVKM. The CDR3 has 17 amino acids. The V gene end was trimmed by 1 base and the J gene end by 1 base; junction bases not matched to a gene: 9. The CDR3 sequence: CASSLFPRQRGSYEQYF. CDR3 nucleotide sequence: TGTGCCAGCAGTTTATTTCCGAGGCAGCGGGGGTCCTACGAGCAGTACTTC.

This rearrangement joins TRBV19 to TRBJ1-5; D not certain. CDR1 and CDR2 from the germline V gene are LNHDA and SQIVND (reference sequence). V dropped 4 bases and J dropped 3 bases, with 13 bases sitting between them. There are 15 residues in the CDR3. The CDR3 DNA is TGTGCCAGTAGTAGAAGGCAGGTTGACAATCAGCCCCAGCATTTT. Protein product: CASSRRQVDNQPQHF.